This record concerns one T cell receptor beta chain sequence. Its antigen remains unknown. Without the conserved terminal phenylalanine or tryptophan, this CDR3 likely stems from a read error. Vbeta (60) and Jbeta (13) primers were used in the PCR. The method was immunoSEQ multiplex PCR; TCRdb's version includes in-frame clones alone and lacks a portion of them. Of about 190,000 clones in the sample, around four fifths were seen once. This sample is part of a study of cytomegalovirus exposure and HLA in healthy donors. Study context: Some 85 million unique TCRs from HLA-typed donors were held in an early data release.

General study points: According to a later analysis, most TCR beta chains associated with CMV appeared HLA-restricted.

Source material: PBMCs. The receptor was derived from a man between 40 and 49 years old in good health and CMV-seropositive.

In nucleotides, the CDR3 is TGTGCCAGCAGGACTCCTACAGGGTTTTTCTATGGCTACACCCTC. Its protein is CASRTPTGFFYGYTL. The rearrangement links TRBV6-1 to TRBJ1-2; the D gene is possibly TRBD1 (6 bases). The CDR3 sequence is 15 residues long. Germline V gene lookup returns CDR1 MNHNS and CDR2 SASEGT. Trimming stripped 6 bases from V and 4 bases from J, with 18 bases between.